The 5 T cell receptor beta chains below all came from one sample that was sequenced in a study of brain T cells in children with intractable seizures. Some clones are missing from TCRdb's copy, which holds only in-frame ones; the method was immunoSEQ multiplex PCR. This table has 50,000 to 80,000 clones, 90% to 96% appearing once. The material sequenced was peripheral blood, taken at surgery. These receptors all stem from a boy less than two years old with focal cortical dysplasia and intractable seizures.

The chain uses TRBV15 and TRBJ2-7; 11 nucleotides line up with TRBD2. The J segment lost 4 bases and the V segment lost 3 bases, leaving 5 bases of the junction unmatched. Germline assignment: CDR1 LNHNV and CDR2 YYDKDF (reference sequence). The CDR3 is made up of 15 amino acids. This CDR3 reads CATSSSLAGGYEQYF. CDR3 DNA: TGTGCCACCAGCAGTTCTCTAGCGGGGGGATACGAGCAGTACTTC.

The V call is TRBV19, the J call TRBJ1-1; D remains ambiguous. This CDR3 has 18 amino acids. CDR1 and CDR2 (germline): LNHDA, SQIVND (reference sequence). The V end lost 3 bases, the J end lost 0 bases, and 20 bases lay between the germline ends. For the CDR3, the DNA is TGTGCCAGTAGTATTTCCCCCGCAGGTTGGGATATGAACACTGAAGCTTTCTTT. Amino acids: CASSISPAGWDMNTEAFF.

The J gene is TRBJ1-2, the V gene TRBV4-1; D unclear. The ends were cut back, 0 bases at V and 1 base at J, with 9 bases in the middle. In germline, CDR1 is MGHRA, CDR2 YSYEKL. The CDR3 consists of 15 residues. The CDR3, as DNA: TGCGCCAGCAGCCAAGAAGGGCCAGGTAACTATGGCTACACCTTC. Its protein is CASSQEGPGNYGYTF.

V gene TRBV7-9 combines with J gene TRBJ2-3; no firm D call. The CDR3 sequence is 13 residues long. Germline CDR1 SEHNR, CDR2 FQNEAQ (reference sequence). V was shortened by 7 bases and J by 2 bases, with 10 bases between the two germline ends. CDR3 loop: CASKSDPTDTQYF. CDR3 coding DNA: TGTGCCAGCAAATCAGACCCCACAGATACGCAGTATTTT.

This clone was recorded a few times. V usage is TRBV7-9 and J usage is TRBJ2-7, with 8 positions matching TRBD2. V lost 4 bases, J lost 4 bases, and 15 bases stayed unmatched. Germline CDR1 is SEHNR and CDR2 is FQNEAQ (reference sequence). The length of the CDR3 is 17 residues. CDR3 residues: CASSSAIGSGGPYEQYF. Here the CDR3 DNA reads TGTGCCAGCAGCTCTGCGATAGGGAGCGGGGGCCCATACGAGCAGTACTTC.